The 13 T cell receptor beta chains in this list originate from one sample, sequenced in a study of Ad26.COV2.S vaccination and SARS-CoV-2 variants. Here immunoSEQ multiplex PCR was the method, and the copy in TCRdb shows in-frame clones only, minus some. This repertoire shows approximately 140,000 clones, roughly 88% found once; its top ten account for less than 6%. This specimen consisted of peripheral blood, obtained after recovery from COVID-19. These receptors all stem from a human donor who had recovered from COVID-19.

This clone was detected a few times. This chain uses TRBV6-1 with TRBJ1-5; perhaps TRBD1 as D (6 bases). CDR1 is MNHNS, CDR2 SASEGT, per germline. The CDR3 spans 15 residues. Deletions cut 0 bases from V and 4 bases from J, with 10 bases between. CDR3 in amino acids: CASSEALGHNQPQHF. The CDR3 region has the DNA TGTGCCAGCAGTGAAGCCCTGGGACATAATCAGCCCCAGCATTTT.

This chain connects TRBV7-9 to TRBJ1-4, with 7 bases that match TRBD1. CDR1 and CDR2 from the germline V gene are SEHNR and FQNEAQ (reference sequence). J was trimmed by 2 bases and V by 5 bases; bases with no gene match: 2. The length of the CDR3 is 14 residues. CDR3 DNA sequence: TGTGCCAGCAGCACAGGGGTTACTAATGAAAAACTGTTTTTT. As protein: CASSTGVTNEKLFF.

This clone was seen a few times. The rearrangement links TRBV6-5 to TRBJ2-7; no firm D call. With 6 bases removed from V and 4 bases from J, the gap between germline ends came to 16 bases. Per the germline V gene, CDR1 is MNHEY and CDR2 is SVGAGI. This CDR3 contains 14 residues. Here the CDR3 DNA reads TGTGCCAGCAGCCCCGAAGCAACTCTATACGAGCAGTACTTC. Protein product: CASSPEATLYEQYF.

This clone was picked up one time. V gene TRBV4-3 combines with J gene TRBJ2-7; TRBD2 is a possible D gene (5 bases). With 0 bases removed from V and 0 bases from J, the gap between germline ends came to 12 bases. Germline V lookup: CDR1 LGHNA, CDR2 YSLEER. There are 16 residues in the CDR3. CDR3 sequence (DNA): TGCGCCAGCAGCCAAGAAACAAGCGGAAGCTCCTACGAGCAGTACTTC. Its translation: CASSQETSGSSYEQYF.

This clone occurred a few times. CDR3 residues: CAIRGGLQTGELFF. CDR3 nucleotide sequence: TGTGCCATCAGGGGAGGATTACAAACCGGGGAGCTGTTTTTT. The chain carries TRBV6-5 and TRBJ2-2; the D gene could be TRBD1 or TRBD2 (6 bases each). Trimming stripped 10 bases from V and 5 bases from J, with 17 bases between. This CDR3 has 14 amino acids. In germline, CDR1 is MNHEY, CDR2 SVGAGI.

V usage is TRBV3-1 (or the pseudogene TRBV3-2) and J usage is TRBJ1-1, with 7 bases aligning to TRBD1. Per the germline V gene, CDR1 is LGHDT and CDR2 is YNNKEL (reference sequence). With V trimmed by 1 base and J by 1 base, 9 bases remained unmatched. The CDR3 runs to 17 residues. The CDR3 region has the DNA TGTGCCAGCAGCCAAGGTACAGGGGTTCTCTGGAACACTGAAGCTTTCTTT. Translation: CASSQGTGVLWNTEAFF.

The genes are TRBV2 and TRBJ1-2, with D maybe TRBD1 (5 bases). Germline loops: CDR1 SNHLY, CDR2 FYNNEI. The CDR3 contains 13 residues. V lost 6 bases and J 2 bases, leaving 10 bases between the germline ends. The CDR3 loop is CASSLGTNYGYTF. DNA of the CDR3: TGTGCCAGCAGCCTTGGGACGAACTATGGCTACACCTTC.

This chain links TRBV30 with TRBJ1-6; D gene uncertain. This CDR3 has 15 residues. V was clipped by 3 bases and J by 0 bases, with 9 bases between them. CDR1 is GTSNPN and CDR2 is SVGIG in the germline V gene (reference sequence). For the CDR3, the DNA is TGTGCCTGGAGCACGCTGAGCTCCTATAATTCACCCCTCCACTTT. Translated, it gives CAWSTLSSYNSPLHF.

V usage is TRBV4-1 and J usage is TRBJ2-1; tentatively, D is TRBD1 (6 bases). The CDR3 spans 14 residues. In germline, CDR1 is MGHRA, CDR2 YSYEKL. V shed 4 bases and J shed 8 bases, with 15 bases lying between them. CDR3 residues: CASSPQGFGDEQFF. The CDR3 nucleotides are TGCGCCAGCAGCCCACAGGGTTTCGGGGATGAGCAGTTCTTC.

The rearrangement links TRBV28 to TRBJ2-7; D uncertain. Trimming removed 6 bases at V and 3 bases at J, with 6 bases between. The CDR3 spans 11 residues. Germline lookup yields CDR1 MDHEN and CDR2 SYDVKM. The CDR3 nucleotides are TGTGCCAGCAGAAACCACTACGAGCAGTACTTC. This gives the protein CASRNHYEQYF.

The gene calls are TRBV9 and TRBJ1-3, with a weak D call TRBD1 (5 bases). The CDR3 has 15 residues. Germline loops: CDR1 SGDLS, CDR2 YYNGEE. With 3 bases removed from V and 2 bases from J, the gap between germline ends came to 12 bases. The CDR3: CASSAGGGTGNTIYF. Here the CDR3 DNA reads TGTGCCAGCAGCGCCGGCGGGGGAACTGGAAACACCATATATTTT.

The chain has TRBV18 and TRBJ1-2; TRBD1 matches 9 bases. Per the germline V gene, CDR1 is KGHSH and CDR2 is LQKENI. V lost 1 base and J lost 7; bases outside the gene matches: 4. This CDR3 spans 14 amino acids. The DNA of the CDR3 is TGTGCCAGCTCACCACAGGGACAGGGATCTGGCTACACCTTC. Translated, it gives CASSPQGQGSGYTF.

The chain recombines TRBV7-8 with TRBJ2-1; D is unclear. The CDR3 totals 15 residues. Germline V gene sequence: CDR1 SGHVS, CDR2 FQNEAQ. Trimming took off 5 bases at V and 0 bases at J, with 11 bases between the two ends. Written as DNA, the CDR3 is TGTGCCAGCAGCGCGGACCAAAGCTCCTACAATGAGCAGTTCTTC. It translates to CASSADQSSYNEQFF.